The next 3 T cell receptor beta chains were all read from a single sample in a study of blood T cell repertoires in COVID-19. TCRdb keeps only in-frame clones here, not all; method: immunoSEQ multiplex PCR. The data show 55,000 to 75,000 clones, with roughly 77% seen just once and roughly 9.2% held by the top ten. Sequencing input: peripheral blood. These receptors were taken from a human donor in a cohort sampled during active COVID-19.

This sequence joins TRBV20-1 and TRBJ1-1; 7 nucleotides line up with TRBD1. The V gene end was trimmed by 7 bases and the J gene end by 11 bases; junction bases not matched to a gene: 10. Germline V gene lookup returns CDR1 DFQATT and CDR2 SNEGSKA (reference sequence). There are 11 residues in the CDR3. Written as DNA, the CDR3 is TGCAGTGTCCGAGAGGGGGCGGGGGCTTTCTTT. Translation gives CSVREGAGAFF.

The CDR3 DNA is TGCGCCAGCAGCCAAGATCTGGAAGCGGGAAGTGAGCAGTTCTTC. Its protein product is CASSQDLEAGSEQFF. This sequence joins TRBV4-3 and TRBJ2-1, with TRBD2 matching 7 bases. The CDR3 contains 15 residues. V gave up 0 bases and J gave up 9 bases; unmatched junction bases: 8. Per the germline V gene, CDR1 is LGHNA and CDR2 is YSLEER.

V and J are TRBV9 and TRBJ2-1, with D uncertain. Germline V gene lookup returns CDR1 SGDLS and CDR2 YYNGEE. V lost 3 bases, J lost 3 bases, and 10 bases lay in between. The CDR3 length is 14 residues. CDR3 DNA sequence: TGTGCCAGCAGCGAAAATACAGTCTACAATGAGCAGTTCTTC. It is translated as CASSENTVYNEQFF.